Below, 25 T cell receptor beta chains from the same sample are listed, as sequenced in a study of shared clonotypes between healthy human individuals. The protocol was immunoSEQ multiplex PCR, while the TCRdb copy is restricted to in-frame clones and leaves out a portion. This table holds about 820,000 clones, roughly 92% found once. CD8 cells classed as naive were CD45RO-negative and positively selected for CCR7, excluding terminally differentiated effector memory CD45RA+ cells. Sequencing input: naive CD8+ T cells sorted from blood. The receptor set was obtained from a young man in good health.

This clone has more than one count but fewer than ten. V and J are TRBV9 and TRBJ2-7; possible D gene TRBD2, 5 bases. CDR1 is SGDLS, CDR2 YYNGEE, per germline. V lost 0 bases and J lost 6, with 10 bases in between. This CDR3 is built from 13 residues. The CDR3 sequence is CASSVVLASEQYF. CDR3 in DNA: TGTGCCAGCAGCGTAGTTCTAGCAAGCGAGCAGTACTTC.

The V gene is TRBV27, the J gene TRBJ2-7, with 7 bases matching TRBD1. V dropped 3 bases and J dropped 0; count of bases not matched to a gene: 5. This CDR3 is 15 amino acids long. In germline, CDR1 is MNHEY, CDR2 SMNVEV (reference sequence). The CDR3 DNA reads as TGTGCCAGCAGTTTCGGAGACAGGGTCTCCTACGAGCAGTACTTC. This encodes CASSFGDRVSYEQYF.

The chain links TRBV10-1 to TRBJ1-1; D perhaps matches TRBD1 (6 bases). Germline values: CDR1 WNHNN, CDR2 SYGVQD (reference sequence). V was pared by 0 bases and J by 4 bases, with 9 bases between. CDR3 length: 14 amino acids. CDR3 protein: CASSESRGGTEAFF. As DNA, the CDR3 is TGCGCCAGCAGTGAGTCAAGAGGGGGCACTGAAGCTTTCTTT.

This chain links TRBV27 with TRBJ2-7, with TRBD2 matching over 8 bases. The J segment lost 4 bases and the V segment lost 3 bases, leaving 11 bases of the junction unmatched. In germline, CDR1 is MNHEY, CDR2 SMNVEV (reference sequence). CDR3 length equals 16 residues. In DNA, the CDR3 is TGTGCCAGCAGTTTCAGCAAGAAGCGGGAGAGGTACGAGCAGTACTTC. Protein: CASSFSKKRERYEQYF.

V and J are TRBV27 and TRBJ1-2, with D tentatively TRBD1 (5 bases). This CDR3 contains 12 residues. CDR1 is MNHEY and CDR2 is SMNVEV in the germline V gene (reference sequence). Deletions cut 6 bases from V and 8 bases from J, with 13 bases between. The CDR3 coding sequence is TGTGCCAGCAGGAAAGGGACGAGAGGCTACACCTTC. Protein product: CASRKGTRGYTF.

V and J are TRBV29-1 and TRBJ2-7; 11 bases line up with TRBD2. V was clipped by 4 bases and J by 5 bases; unmatched bases: 7. The CDR3 consists of 14 residues. Germline CDR1 reads SQVTM; CDR2 reads ANQGSEA. The CDR3 DNA follows: TGCAGCGTTGCTACTAGCGGGAGTCCCCACGAGCAGTACTTC. Translation gives CSVATSGSPHEQYF.

V is TRBV6-1 and J is TRBJ2-7; TRBD2 matches 16 bases. The CDR3 spans 17 residues. The germline V gene has CDR1 MNHNS and CDR2 SASEGT. V was clipped by 2 bases and J by 4 bases; unmatched bases: 5. The CDR3: CASSEPGLAGGRYEQYF. The CDR3 DNA reads as TGTGCCAGCAGTGAACCGGGACTAGCGGGAGGGAGGTACGAGCAGTACTTC.

V usage is TRBV11-3 and J usage is TRBJ2-1, with D perhaps TRBD1 or TRBD2 (5 bases each). V was clipped by 3 bases and J by 0 bases, with 12 bases between them. The CDR3 totals 16 residues. Looked up from germline, CDR1 is SGHNT and CDR2 is YENEEA. The CDR3 DNA reads as TGTGCCAGCAGCTTTACCGGGGCGAGCTCCTACAATGAGCAGTTCTTC. Protein: CASSFTGASSYNEQFF.

CDR3 nucleotide sequence: TGTGCCAGCAGCTCTCTAGGGATGGAGACCCAGTACTTC. Translation gives CASSSLGMETQYF. V and J are TRBV5-6 and TRBJ2-5, with no clear D. The CDR3 loop spans 13 amino acids. Germline CDR1 and CDR2: SGHDT and YYEEEE. V was cut by 3 bases and J by 5 bases, with 11 bases left in between.

This clone was seen only a few times. V usage is TRBV7-9 and J usage is TRBJ1-2; D not resolved. Germline values: CDR1 SEHNR, CDR2 FQNEAQ (reference sequence). Trimming stripped 1 base from V and 8 bases from J, with 8 bases between. The CDR3 has 12 residues. The CDR3 nucleotides read TGTGCCAGCAGCTTAGATCGGCGCGGCTACACCTTC. The encoded protein is CASSLDRRGYTF.

This clone has only a few counts. This sample includes further DNA sequences coding for the same CDR3. V gene TRBV27 combines with J gene TRBJ2-2; D unclear. Germline CDR1 and CDR2: MNHEY and SMNVEV (reference sequence). The CDR3 is 11 amino acids. V gave up 2 bases and J gave up 5 bases, with 0 bases separating them. CDR3 sequence reads: CASSLTGELFF. The CDR3 DNA is TGTGCCAGCAGTTTAACCGGGGAGCTGTTTTTT.

The chain links TRBV13 to TRBJ1-1, with a tentative D call TRBD1 (6 bases). This CDR3 is 14 amino acids long. Germline V gives CDR1 PRHDT, CDR2 FYEKMQ (reference sequence). The germline V and J ends were trimmed by 7 bases and 4 bases, with 16 bases remaining between them. CDR3 amino acids: CASTEGGLGTEAFF. The CDR3 bases are TGTGCCAGCACCGAGGGGGGGCTGGGCACTGAAGCTTTCTTT. Together with reference TRBV13 and TRBJ1-1, the CDR3 gives the full variable domain: AAGVIQSPRHLIKEKRETATLKCYPIPRHDTVYWYQQGPGQDPQFLISFYEKMQSDKGSIPDRFSAQQFSDYHSELNMSSLELGDSALYFCASTEGGLGTEAFFGQGTRLTVV.

The chain employs TRBV15 and TRBJ2-1; 7 nucleotides align to TRBD2. The CDR3 length is 18 residues. V lost 4 bases and J lost 7; bases outside the gene matches: 19. Germline-derived CDR1 and CDR2 are LNHNV and YYDKDF (reference sequence). The CDR3 bases are TGTGCCACCAGCACCCGACTAGCTCTAGCGACGAGCGGGAATGAGCAGTTCTTC. It specifies CATSTRLALATSGNEQFF.

The table lists this clone with a count of one. This chain joins TRBV29-1 and TRBJ2-2; 8 bases match TRBD2. Germline-derived CDR1 and CDR2 are SQVTM and ANQGSEA. J was trimmed by 1 base and V by 6 bases; bases with no gene match: 7. CDR3 length: 15 amino acids. The CDR3 DNA is TGCAGCGTCAGCGGGAGCTTTGGGAACACCGGGGAGCTGTTTTTT. Amino acids: CSVSGSFGNTGELFF.

This clone has only one observation. The chain is built from TRBV5-1 and TRBJ2-5, with TRBD2 identical over 8 bases. This CDR3 spans 14 amino acids. Germline values: CDR1 SGHRS, CDR2 YFSETQ. V shed 4 bases, J shed 2 bases, and the junction held 4 bases outside the gene matches. This CDR3 is CASSVTSGQETQYF. DNA for the CDR3: TGCGCCAGCAGCGTTACTAGCGGTCAAGAGACCCAGTACTTC.

This clone was detected once. The chain employs TRBV27 and TRBJ2-1; a possible D gene is TRBD2 (6 bases). CDR3 length: 14 residues. Trimming pared 4 bases from V and 4 bases from J, leaving 11 bases between. The germline gives CDR1 MNHEY, CDR2 SMNVEV (reference sequence). The CDR3 reads CASSYYSGYNEQFF. The CDR3 nucleotides are TGTGCCAGCAGTTACTATAGCGGTTACAATGAGCAGTTCTTC.

The chain carries TRBV9 and TRBJ2-1, with TRBD2 as a possible D gene (6 bases). The CDR3 is 14 amino acids. Germline V gene lookup returns CDR1 SGDLS and CDR2 YYNGEE. The V gene lost 1 base and the J gene lost 5 bases, with 10 bases spanning the gap. The CDR3 DNA reads TGTGCCAGCAGCGTATATTTAGCGGACAATGAGCAGTTCTTC. Its translation is CASSVYLADNEQFF.

Here the CDR3 reads CASSFPGQTYEQYF. CDR3 nucleotide sequence: TGTGCCAGCAGCTTCCCCGGACAGACCTACGAGCAGTACTTC. V is TRBV7-9 and J is TRBJ2-5, with a weak D call TRBD1 (6 bases). The J call may be wrong; the DNA end is better matched by TRBJ2-7. Germline CDR1 is SEHNR and CDR2 is FQNEAQ (reference sequence). The CDR3 totals 14 residues.

The V call is TRBV11-2, the J call TRBJ2-1; TRBD1 agrees at 9 bases. V lost 7 bases and J lost 3; bases outside the gene matches: 19. The CDR3 is 19 amino acids. In germline, CDR1 is SGHAT, CDR2 FQNNGV. The CDR3 DNA reads TGTGCCAGCACCCTCCGTTGGACAGGGGTAAAGGGCTACTACAATGAGCAGTTCTTC. Protein sequence: CASTLRWTGVKGYYNEQFF.

The chain recombines TRBV5-1 with TRBJ2-3, with a weak D call TRBD1 (5 bases). Trimming took 3 bases from V and 7 from J, leaving 15 bases between them. Germline V gene lookup returns CDR1 SGHRS and CDR2 YFSETQ. This CDR3 is built from 14 residues. CDR3 nucleotide sequence: TGCGCCAGCAGCTCGGACAAGGAGAGGTATACGCAGTATTTT. Encoded protein: CASSSDKERYTQYF.

This rearrangement joins TRBV7-9 to TRBJ2-1; no clear D gene. Germline CDR1 reads SEHNR; CDR2 reads FQNEAQ (reference sequence). The length of the CDR3 is 12 residues. Trimming left V 5 bases short and J 7 bases short, with 9 bases between. The CDR3 protein is CASSRLINEQFF. Written as DNA, the CDR3 is TGTGCCAGCAGCCGTTTAATTAATGAGCAGTTCTTC.

The chain employs TRBV7-9 and TRBJ2-7, with D perhaps TRBD1 (5 bases). Between the trimmed V and J ends, which lost 3 bases and 5 bases, there was a span of 8 bases. This CDR3 spans 12 amino acids. Germline loops: CDR1 SEHNR, CDR2 FQNEAQ (reference sequence). For the CDR3, the DNA is TGTGCCAGCAGCTTCGGACATAACGAGCAGTACTTC. Translating gives CASSFGHNEQYF.

V is TRBV6-1 and J is TRBJ2-7, with D perhaps matching TRBD2 (6 bases). Germline CDR1 is MNHNS and CDR2 is SASEGT. The CDR3 has 15 residues. Trimming took 2 bases from V and 3 from J, leaving 14 bases between them. The CDR3 sequence: CASSERGGTLYEQYF. For the CDR3, the DNA is TGTGCCAGCAGTGAACGGGGCGGGACCCTCTACGAGCAGTACTTC.

The V call is TRBV9, the J call TRBJ1-5; TRBD1 aligns across 8 bases. Trimming removed 4 bases from V and 1 base from J; junction bases left unmatched: 4. There are 15 residues in the CDR3. Germline assignment: CDR1 SGDLS and CDR2 YYNGEE. CDR3 in amino acids: CASSPTGESNQPQHF. In DNA, the CDR3 is TGTGCCAGCAGCCCGACAGGGGAAAGCAATCAGCCCCAGCATTTT.

The V and J genes are TRBV4-3 and TRBJ2-3; D gene unclear. The CDR3 is 12 amino acids. Between the trimmed V and J ends, which lost 4 bases and 1 base, there was a span of 3 bases. Germline CDR1 reads LGHNA; CDR2 reads YSLEER. The CDR3 loop is CASSPGTDTQYF. For the CDR3, the DNA is TGCGCCAGCAGCCCGGGCACAGATACGCAGTATTTT.